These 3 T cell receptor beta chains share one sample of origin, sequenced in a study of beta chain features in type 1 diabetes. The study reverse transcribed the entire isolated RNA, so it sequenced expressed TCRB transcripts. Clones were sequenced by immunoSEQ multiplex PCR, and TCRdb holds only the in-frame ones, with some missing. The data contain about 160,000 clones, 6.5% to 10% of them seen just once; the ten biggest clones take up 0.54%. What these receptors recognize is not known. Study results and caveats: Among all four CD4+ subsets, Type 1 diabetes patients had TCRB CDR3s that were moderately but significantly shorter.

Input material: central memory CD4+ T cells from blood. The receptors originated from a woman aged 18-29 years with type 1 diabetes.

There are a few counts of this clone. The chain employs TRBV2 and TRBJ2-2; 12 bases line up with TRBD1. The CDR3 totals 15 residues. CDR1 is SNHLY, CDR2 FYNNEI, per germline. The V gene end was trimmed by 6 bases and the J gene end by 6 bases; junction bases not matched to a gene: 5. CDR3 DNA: TGTGCCAGCAGCCCCGGGACAGGGGGCTCCGGGGAGCTGTTTTTT. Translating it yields CASSPGTGGSGELFF.

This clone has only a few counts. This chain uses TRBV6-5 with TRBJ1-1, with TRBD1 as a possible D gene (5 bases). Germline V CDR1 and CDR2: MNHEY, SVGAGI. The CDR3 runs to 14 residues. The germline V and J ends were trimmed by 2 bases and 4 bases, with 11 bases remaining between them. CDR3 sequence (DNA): TGTGCCAGCAGTTACAGGGGAATGGGCACTGAAGCTTTCTTT. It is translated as CASSYRGMGTEAFF.

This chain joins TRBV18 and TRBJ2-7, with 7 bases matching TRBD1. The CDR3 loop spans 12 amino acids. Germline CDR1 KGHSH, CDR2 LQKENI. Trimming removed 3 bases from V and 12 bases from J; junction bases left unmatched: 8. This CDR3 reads CASSPGTADLYF. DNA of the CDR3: TGTGCCAGCTCACCCGGGACAGCAGATCTGTACTTC.